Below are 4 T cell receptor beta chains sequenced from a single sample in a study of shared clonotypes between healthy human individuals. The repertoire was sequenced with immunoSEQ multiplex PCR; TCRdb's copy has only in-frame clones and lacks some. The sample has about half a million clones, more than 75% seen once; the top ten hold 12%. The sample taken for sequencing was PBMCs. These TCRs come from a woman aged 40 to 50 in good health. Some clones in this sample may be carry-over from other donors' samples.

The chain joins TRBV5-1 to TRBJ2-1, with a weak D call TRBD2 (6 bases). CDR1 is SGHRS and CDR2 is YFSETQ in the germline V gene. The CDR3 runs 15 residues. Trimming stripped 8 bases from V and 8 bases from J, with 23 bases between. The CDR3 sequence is CARRRRDSSGDEQFF. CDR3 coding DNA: TGCGCCAGGAGACGCCGGGACTCCTCGGGGGATGAGCAGTTCTTC.

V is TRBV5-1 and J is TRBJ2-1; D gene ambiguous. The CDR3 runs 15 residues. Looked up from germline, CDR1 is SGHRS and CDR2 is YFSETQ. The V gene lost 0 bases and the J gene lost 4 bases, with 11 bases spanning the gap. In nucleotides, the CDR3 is TGCGCCAGCAGCTTGGAGGATATTCTATACAATGAGCAGTTCTTC. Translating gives CASSLEDILYNEQFF.

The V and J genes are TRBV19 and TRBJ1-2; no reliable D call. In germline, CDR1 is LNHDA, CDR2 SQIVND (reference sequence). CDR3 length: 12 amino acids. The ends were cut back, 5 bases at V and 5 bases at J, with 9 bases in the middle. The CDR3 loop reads CASSYPRYGYTF. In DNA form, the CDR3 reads TGTGCCAGTAGTTACCCAAGATATGGCTACACCTTC.

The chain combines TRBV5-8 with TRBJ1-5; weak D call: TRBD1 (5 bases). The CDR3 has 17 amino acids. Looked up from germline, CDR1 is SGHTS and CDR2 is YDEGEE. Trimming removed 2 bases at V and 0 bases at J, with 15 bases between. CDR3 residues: CASSFTWGRYSNQPQHF. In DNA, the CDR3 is TGTGCCAGCAGCTTTACCTGGGGCCGTTATAGCAATCAGCCCCAGCATTTT.